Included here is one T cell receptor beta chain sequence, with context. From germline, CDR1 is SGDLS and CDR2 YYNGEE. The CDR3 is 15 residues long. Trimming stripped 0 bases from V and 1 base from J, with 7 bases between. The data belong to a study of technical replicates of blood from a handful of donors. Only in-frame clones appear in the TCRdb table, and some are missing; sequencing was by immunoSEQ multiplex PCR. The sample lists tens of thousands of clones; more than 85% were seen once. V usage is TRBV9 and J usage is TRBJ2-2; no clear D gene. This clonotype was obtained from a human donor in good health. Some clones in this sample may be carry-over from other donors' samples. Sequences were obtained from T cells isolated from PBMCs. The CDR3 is CASSVVSGNTGELFF. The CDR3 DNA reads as TGTGCCAGCAGCGTAGTTTCAGGGAACACCGGGGAGCTGTTTTTT.